The T cell receptor (beta chain) described here comes from a study of vaccination and CD4 T cells after COVID-19. About the study: Two Hispanic individuals were among six male and four female convalescent patients. At a median approximately 100 days (range 35 to 161) after diagnosis, post-COVID samples were drawn.

The time point here: late sampling 161 to 241 days after vaccination in three convalescent patients. Treatment of the sample: approximately 10-day PBMC culture with coronavirus spike peptide pools or control peptides (ViraFEST assay). An Oncomine TCR Beta short-read assay was used to sequence the DNA from cultured CD4+ T cells. TCRdb itself ran the PCR reads through MiXCR, one entry per CDR3 protein. There are under 20,000 distinct CDR3 sequences in the sample; less than 60% occur only once, and roughly 18% lies in the top ten. The CDR3 is 14 residues long. J lost 4 bases, V lost 6 bases, and 8 bases had no gene match. Germline loops: CDR1 DFQATT, CDR2 SNEGSKA (reference sequence). A word on this clonotype: What it binds is not known.

This chain uses TRBV20-1 with TRBJ2-5; 10 bases agree with TRBD2. The receptor was derived from a human donor who had recovered from COVID-19. Here the sequenced sample was CD4+ T cells from blood, cultured in vitro, taken about 7 months after SARS-CoV-2 vaccination. In DNA, the CDR3 is TGCAGTGCGAGGCCTAGCGGGAGCCGAGAGACCCAGTACTTC. This encodes CSARPSGSRETQYF.